The 14 T cell receptor beta chains listed next were all sequenced from one sample in a study of molecular identifiers for immune sequencing clone quantification (dated 2018 in TCRdb). Library preparation was by PCR. Sequencing took place on a NextSeq 500. In-frame beta chains were kept once TCRdb had trimmed the public reads at Q25 with fastp and called clones with MiXCR. Rows merge per CDR3 protein into single entries with the most common DNA and genes. For this sample the table gives about 100,000 distinct CDR3 sequences, of which 35% were detected only once. Approximately 9.8% of the sample goes to the ten largest clones. The specimen was naive CD8+ T cells from blood, with Jurkat cell RNA spiked in. This sample's cell subset or site label indicates: FACS-sorted CD8+CD4-CCR7+CD45RA+ naive T cells. The receptors come from a human donor in good health. Some libraries in this study had Jurkat cell RNA spiked in.

Only one count was recorded for this clonotype. The chain joins TRBV24-1 to TRBJ2-7, with D tentatively TRBD2 (5 bases). V shed 9 bases and J shed 3 bases, with 17 bases lying between them. There are 14 residues in the CDR3. Germline CDR1 reads KGHDR; CDR2 reads SFDVKD. CDR3 sequence (DNA): TGTGCCACCGATCCTCTCGGGAACCACTACGAGCAGTACTTC. It specifies CATDPLGNHYEQYF.

The count of this clonotype is one. CDR3 in amino acids: CASRPTGGNLGQPQHF. CDR3 nucleotides: TGTGCCAGCAGGCCAACAGGGGGCAACTTGGGCCAGCCCCAGCATTTT. The chain employs TRBV4-2 and TRBJ1-5, with 9 bases that match TRBD1. CDR3 length equals 16 residues. Germline CDR1 LGHNA, CDR2 YNFKEQ. The V and J ends lost 6 bases and 7 bases, in that order; junction bases with no gene match: 13.

The CDR3 nucleotides are TGTGCCAGCGGGCCTCGGACAGGTTGGAAGGAGACCCAGTACTTC. Its translation: CASGPRTGWKETQYF. The chain couples TRBV12-3 or TRBV12-4 to TRBJ2-5; 7 positions agree with TRBD1. The CDR3 length is 15 residues. V lost 8 bases to trimming and J lost 5 bases; unmatched junction nucleotides: 14.

This clonotype was counted a few times. This rearrangement joins TRBV12-3 or TRBV12-4 to TRBJ2-1; D unclear. Trimming cost V 6 bases and J 14 bases, with 20 bases left between them. This CDR3 spans 13 amino acids. The CDR3 coding sequence is TGTGCCAGCAGGCCGCCCCGGGCGGTGTATGAGTTCTTC. Protein: CASRPPRAVYEFF.

This clonotype was recorded at least ten times. The V call is TRBV7-9, the J call TRBJ2-3; TRBD2 agrees at 10 bases. The CDR3 sequence is 14 residues long. From germline, CDR1 is SEHNR and CDR2 FQNEAQ (reference sequence). Trimming cost V 3 bases and J 5 bases; bases outside gene matches: 2. The CDR3 coding sequence is TGTGCCAGCAGCTTGTCTAGCGGGAGAGATACGCAGTATTTT. Translation gives CASSLSSGRDTQYF.

Concerning this clonotype itself: A much larger clone lies one base from this, so it may be a read error. The chain recombines TRBV24-1 with TRBJ2-1; TRBD2 matches 11 bases. Germline V gene lookup returns CDR1 KGHDR and CDR2 SFDVKD. The CDR3 extends over 17 amino acids. CDR3 in amino acids: CATSTGTSGLPYSEQFF. CDR3 nucleotide sequence: TGTGCCACCAGTACCGGGACTAGCGGACTTCCCTACAGTGAGCAGTTCTTC.

A word on this clonotype: Likely a read error: the CDR3 ends without its conserved phenylalanine or tryptophan. This rearrangement joins TRBV20-1 to TRBJ1-2; D gene uncertain. Deletions cut 0 bases from V and 2 bases from J, with 19 bases between. Germline values: CDR1 DFQATT, CDR2 SNEGSKA (reference sequence). This CDR3 has 17 amino acids. As DNA, the CDR3 is TGCAGTGCTAGAGATCTAGATTCCCGCCGAACCAACTATGGCTACACCCTC. Its translation: CSARDLDSRRTNYGYTL.

Details on this clonotype: A much larger clone differs from this one at a single base, so this may be a read error. The rearrangement joins TRBV7-2 to TRBJ2-7; the D is unclear. There are 15 residues in the CDR3. Per the germline V gene, CDR1 is SGHTA and CDR2 is FQGNSA. The V end was cut by 7 bases, the J end by 0 bases, with 16 bases between. The DNA of the CDR3 is TGTGCCAGCACCGAAATACAGAGCAGCTCCTACGAGCAGTACTTC. Its translation is CASTEIQSSSYEQYF. Variable domain in full (rest from reference TRBV7-2 and TRBJ2-7): GAGVSQSPSNKVTEKGKDVELRCDPISGHTALYWYRQSLGQGLEFLIYFQGNSAPDKSGLPSDRFSAERTGGSVSTLTIQRTQQEDSAVYLCASTEIQSSSYEQYFGPGTRLTVT.

The table lists this clonotype with a few counts. The chain links TRBV28 to TRBJ2-3; 10 bases are a match to TRBD2. The J segment lost 2 bases and the V segment lost 5 bases, leaving 4 bases of the junction unmatched. Per germline, CDR1 MDHEN and CDR2 SYDVKM. The CDR3 length is 15 residues. The CDR3 coding sequence is TGTGCCAGCAGTGTAGCGGGAGGCCCCACAGATACGCAGTATTTT. It codes for CASSVAGGPTDTQYF.

This clonotype was observed a handful of times. V and J are TRBV29-1 and TRBJ2-3, with D possibly TRBD2 on 6 matching bases. Trimming took off 6 bases at V and 1 base at J, with 11 bases between the two ends. In germline, CDR1 is SQVTM, CDR2 ANQGSEA. CDR3 length: 13 residues. The CDR3 region is CSVRGGGTDTQYF. The CDR3 DNA reads TGCAGCGTGAGGGGAGGTGGCACAGATACGCAGTATTTT.

This clonotype was picked up many times. The chain recombines TRBV10-3 with TRBJ2-5; 13 bases fit TRBD2. Germline V CDR1 and CDR2: ENHRY, SYGVKD. The CDR3 is 15 residues long. V dropped 8 bases and J dropped 5; count of bases not matched to a gene: 8. CDR3 in DNA: TGTGCCATCGGGCCGGGACTAGCGGGGTTGGAGACCCAGTACTTC. This translates into CAIGPGLAGLETQYF.

The chain has TRBV6-2 or TRBV6-3 and TRBJ2-5; D assignment may be TRBD1 or TRBD2 (5 bases each). This CDR3 is 12 amino acids long. Germline V gene sequence: CDR1 MNHEY, CDR2 SVGEGT. Trimming shortened V by 1 base and J by 5 bases, and 5 bases separated the two germline ends. DNA of the CDR3: TGTGCCAGCAGTTACTGGGGGGAGACCCAGTACTTC. Its protein is CASSYWGETQYF.

The sample holds many counts of this clonotype. CDR3 coding DNA: TGTGCCAGCAGCGGGAGGGCCGGAGACGAGCAGTACTTC. Its protein is CASSGRAGDEQYF. The V gene is TRBV14, the J gene TRBJ2-7; 7 bases match TRBD2. This CDR3 comprises 13 residues. V lost 5 bases, J lost 5 bases, and 6 bases stayed unmatched. CDR1 and CDR2 from the germline V gene are SGHDN and FVKESK.

As regards this clonotype: Possible read error: a much larger clone is one base away. No conserved phenylalanine or tryptophan is present at the end of the CDR3, so a read error is the likely explanation. The chain has TRBV28 and TRBJ1-5; 7 nucleotides match TRBD1. CDR1 and CDR2 (germline): MDHEN, SYDVKM. Trimming removed 10 bases from V and 0 bases from J; junction bases left unmatched: 6. The CDR3 runs 14 residues. The CDR3 loop is CAIGTVYSNQPQHY. For the CDR3, the DNA is TGTGCCATTGGGACAGTTTATAGCAATCAGCCCCAGCATTAT.